A single sample gave rise to the 4 T cell receptor beta chains below, sequenced in a study of spatial heterogeneity in lung cancer. TCRdb analysed the 5' RACE reads with MiXCR anew, one entry per CDR3 protein. The sample gives several thousand distinct CDR3 sequences, roughly 13% of which show up once; more than 7% is in the top ten. Study observations and caveats: The number of expanded tumor alpha and beta chains correlated with mutation number.

Their specific antigens are unknown. Time point defined: sample taken at primary tumor resection. Here the sequenced sample was lung tumor tissue, taken at surgery. The receptors were gathered from a female donor with early-stage non-small cell lung cancer.

By share of the sample, this clonotype is medium-sized. The library was built for alpha chains, so this beta chain is an off-target read and its size means little. The chain combines TRBV6-6 with TRBJ1-1, with D hard to call. The V end was cut by 6 bases, the J end by 1 base, with 3 bases between. In germline, CDR1 is MNHNY, CDR2 SVGAGI (reference sequence). The CDR3 is 11 amino acids. CDR3 nucleotide sequence: TGTGCCAGCAGAAGGAACACTGAAGCTTTCTTT. It is translated as CASRRNTEAFF.

This clonotype was detected ten times or more. Because the library targeted alpha chains, this beta chain is an off-target read whose size means little. The V gene is TRBV7-9, the J gene TRBJ2-5; D is ambiguous. The V gene lost 1 base and the J gene lost 1 base, with 4 bases spanning the gap. Germline V lookup: CDR1 SEHNR, CDR2 FQNEAQ (reference sequence). This CDR3 has 13 amino acids. The CDR3 bases are TGTGCCAGCAGCTTAGGATTCCAAGAGACCCAGTACTTC. It is translated as CASSLGFQETQYF.

This clonotype ranks as medium-sized (0.01 to 0.1%). With the library built for alpha chains, this beta chain is off target and its frequency is not meaningful. In DNA, the CDR3 is TGTGCCAGCAGTGGGGGGGCGCCCAATCAGCCCCAGCATTTT. This sequence encodes CASSGGAPNQPQHF. The chain is built from TRBV12-3 or TRBV12-4 and TRBJ1-5, with D possibly matching TRBD1 (6 bases). V was cut by 5 bases and J by 3 bases, with 11 bases left in between. The CDR3 is 14 amino acids.

This clonotype has a count of ten or more. This beta chain turned up in a library designed for alpha chains; as an off-target read, its abundance says little. J is TRBJ2-5 and V is TRBV29-1; 7 bases are shared with TRBD1. Losses at the gene ends were 1 base for V and 2 bases for J; bases not matched to a gene: 1. Germline V gives CDR1 SQVTM, CDR2 ANQGSEA. The CDR3 is 13 amino acids. CDR3 sequence reads: CSVEGGQQETQYF. DNA of the CDR3: TGCAGCGTTGAAGGGGGACAGCAAGAGACCCAGTACTTC.